This entry concerns a single T cell receptor (beta chain). Its antigen remains unknown. It was with 60 Vbeta and 13 Jbeta primers that the PCR ran. Repertoires were generated with immunoSEQ multiplex PCR, while TCRdb's copy carries only in-frame clones and drops some. The sample records about 140,000 clones, around 78% being singletons. The data were taken from a study of cytomegalovirus exposure and HLA in healthy donors. Study results and caveats: Later analysis placed DRB1 highest and HLA-C lowest in TCR association rates, which differed by HLA locus.

The germline CDR1 and CDR2 sequences are SGHNT and YYREEE (reference sequence). The V end was cut by 0 bases, the J end by 2 bases, with 7 bases between. The CDR3 totals 14 residues. The donors (healthy individuals) were bone marrow donors. The donors, nominally healthy at sampling, likely had unrecorded immune exposures. The sample was PBMCs. This chain links TRBV5-4 with TRBJ2-3, with a tentative D call TRBD2 (5 bases). The receptor's source is a male donor in good health and CMV-seronegative. CDR3 bases: TGTGCCAGCAGCTTGGGCGGGTTCACAGATACGCAGTATTTT. It translates to CASSLGGFTDTQYF.